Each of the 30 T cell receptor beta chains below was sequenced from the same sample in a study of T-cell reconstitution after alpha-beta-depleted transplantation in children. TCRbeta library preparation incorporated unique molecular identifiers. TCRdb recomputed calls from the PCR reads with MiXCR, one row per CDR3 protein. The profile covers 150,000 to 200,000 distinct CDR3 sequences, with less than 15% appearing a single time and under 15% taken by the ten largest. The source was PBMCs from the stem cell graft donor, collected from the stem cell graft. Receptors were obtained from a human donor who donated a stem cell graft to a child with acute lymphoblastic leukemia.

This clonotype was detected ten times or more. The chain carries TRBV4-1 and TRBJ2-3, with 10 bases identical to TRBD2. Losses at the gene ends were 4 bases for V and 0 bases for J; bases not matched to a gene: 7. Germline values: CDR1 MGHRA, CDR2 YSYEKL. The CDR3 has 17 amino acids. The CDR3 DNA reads TGCGCCAGCAGCCCTCGAGGACTAGCGGCTAGCACAGATACGCAGTATTTT. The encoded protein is CASSPRGLAASTDTQYF.

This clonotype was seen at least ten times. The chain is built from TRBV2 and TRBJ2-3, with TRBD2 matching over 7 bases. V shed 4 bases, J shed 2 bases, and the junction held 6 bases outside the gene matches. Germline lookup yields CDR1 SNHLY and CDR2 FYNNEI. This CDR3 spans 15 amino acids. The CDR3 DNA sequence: TGTGCCAGCAGTGGGTTACTAGCGATCACAGATACGCAGTATTTT. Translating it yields CASSGLLAITDTQYF.

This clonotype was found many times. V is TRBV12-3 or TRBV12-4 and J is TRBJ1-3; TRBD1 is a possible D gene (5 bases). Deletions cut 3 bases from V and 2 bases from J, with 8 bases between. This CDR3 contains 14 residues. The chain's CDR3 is CASSFGGAGNTIYF. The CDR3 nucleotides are TGTGCCAGCAGTTTCGGGGGTGCTGGAAACACCATATATTTT.

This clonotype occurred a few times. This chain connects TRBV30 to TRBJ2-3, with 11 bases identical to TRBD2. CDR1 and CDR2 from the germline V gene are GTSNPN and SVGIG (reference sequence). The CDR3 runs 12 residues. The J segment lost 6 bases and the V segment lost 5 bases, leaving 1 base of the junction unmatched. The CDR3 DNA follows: TGTGCCTGGGGGACTAGCGGTGATACGCAGTATTTT. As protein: CAWGTSGDTQYF.

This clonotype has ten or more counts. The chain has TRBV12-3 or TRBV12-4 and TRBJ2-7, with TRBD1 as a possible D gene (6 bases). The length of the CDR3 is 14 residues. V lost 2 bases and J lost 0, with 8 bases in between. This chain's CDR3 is CASSLRQDSYEQYF. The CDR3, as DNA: TGTGCCAGCAGTTTACGACAGGACTCCTACGAGCAGTACTTC.

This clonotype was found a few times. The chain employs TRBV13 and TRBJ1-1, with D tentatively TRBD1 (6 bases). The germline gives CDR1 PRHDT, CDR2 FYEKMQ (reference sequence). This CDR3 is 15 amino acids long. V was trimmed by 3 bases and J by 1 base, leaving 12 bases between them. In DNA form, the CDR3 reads TGTGCCAGCAGCTTCTCGTCGGGGGCGAACACTGAAGCTTTCTTT. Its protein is CASSFSSGANTEAFF.

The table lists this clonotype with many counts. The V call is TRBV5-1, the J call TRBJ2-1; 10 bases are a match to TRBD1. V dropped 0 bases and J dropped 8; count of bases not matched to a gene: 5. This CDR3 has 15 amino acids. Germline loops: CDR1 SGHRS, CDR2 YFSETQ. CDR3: CASSLAGDRGHEQFF. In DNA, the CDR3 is TGCGCCAGCAGCTTGGCCGGGGACAGGGGCCATGAGCAGTTCTTC.

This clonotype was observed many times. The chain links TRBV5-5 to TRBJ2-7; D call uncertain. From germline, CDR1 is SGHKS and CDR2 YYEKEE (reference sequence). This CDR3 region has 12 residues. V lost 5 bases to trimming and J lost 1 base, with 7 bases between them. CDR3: CASSGQSYEQYF. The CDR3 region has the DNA TGTGCCAGCAGTGGTCAGTCCTACGAGCAGTACTTC.

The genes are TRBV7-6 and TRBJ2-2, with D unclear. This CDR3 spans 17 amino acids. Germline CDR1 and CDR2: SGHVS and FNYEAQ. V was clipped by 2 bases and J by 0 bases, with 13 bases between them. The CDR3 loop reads CASSLRARRTNTGELFF. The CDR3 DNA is TGTGCCAGCAGCTTAAGGGCTAGGCGGACGAACACCGGGGAGCTGTTTTTT.

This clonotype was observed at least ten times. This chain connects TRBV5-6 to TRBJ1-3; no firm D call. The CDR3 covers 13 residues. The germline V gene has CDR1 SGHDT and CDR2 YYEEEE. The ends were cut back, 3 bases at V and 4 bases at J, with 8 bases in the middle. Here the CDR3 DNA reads TGTGCCAGCAGCTCGATTCGGGGAAACACCATATATTTT. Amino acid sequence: CASSSIRGNTIYF.

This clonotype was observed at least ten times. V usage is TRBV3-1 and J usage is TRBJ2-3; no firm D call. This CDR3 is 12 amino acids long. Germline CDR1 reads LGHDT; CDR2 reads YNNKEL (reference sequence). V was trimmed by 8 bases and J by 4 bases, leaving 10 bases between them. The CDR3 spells CASVSSADTQYF. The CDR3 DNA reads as TGTGCCAGCGTTTCTTCCGCAGATACGCAGTATTTT.

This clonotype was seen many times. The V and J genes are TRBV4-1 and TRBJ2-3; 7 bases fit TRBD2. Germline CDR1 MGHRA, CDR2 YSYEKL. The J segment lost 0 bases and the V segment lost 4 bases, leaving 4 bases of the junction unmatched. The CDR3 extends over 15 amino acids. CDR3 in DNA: TGCGCCAGCAGCCCTAGCGGACACAGCACAGATACGCAGTATTTT. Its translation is CASSPSGHSTDTQYF.

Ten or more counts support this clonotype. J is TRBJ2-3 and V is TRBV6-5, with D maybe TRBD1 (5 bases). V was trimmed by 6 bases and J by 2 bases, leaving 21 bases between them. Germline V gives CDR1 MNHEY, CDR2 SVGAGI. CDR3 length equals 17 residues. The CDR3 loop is CASRATAVKGYTDTQYF. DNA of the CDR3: TGTGCCAGCAGGGCGACAGCCGTTAAGGGTTACACAGATACGCAGTATTTT.

CDR3 DNA: TGTGCCAGCAGCTTCCGGGACAGGGGGACTATAAACACTGAAGCTTTCTTT. Its translation is CASSFRDRGTINTEAFF. V and J are TRBV11-2 and TRBJ1-1, with 11 bases aligning to TRBD1. V was clipped by 3 bases and J by 2 bases; unmatched bases: 8. This CDR3 has 17 amino acids. Germline loops: CDR1 SGHAT, CDR2 FQNNGV.

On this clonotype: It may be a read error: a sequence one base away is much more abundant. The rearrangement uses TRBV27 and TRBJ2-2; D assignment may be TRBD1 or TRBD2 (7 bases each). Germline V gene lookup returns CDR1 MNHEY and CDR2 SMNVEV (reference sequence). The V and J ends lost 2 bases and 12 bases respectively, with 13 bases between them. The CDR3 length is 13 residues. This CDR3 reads CASSLPQGGKLFF. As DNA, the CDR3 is TGTGCCAGCAGTTTACCTCAGGGGGGGAAGCTGTTTTTT.

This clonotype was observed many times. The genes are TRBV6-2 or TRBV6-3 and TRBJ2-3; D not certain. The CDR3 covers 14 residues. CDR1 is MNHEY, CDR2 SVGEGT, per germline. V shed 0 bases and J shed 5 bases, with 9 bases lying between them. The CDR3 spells CASSYSRVVDTQYF. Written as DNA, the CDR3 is TGTGCCAGCAGTTACTCACGGGTGGTAGATACGCAGTATTTT.

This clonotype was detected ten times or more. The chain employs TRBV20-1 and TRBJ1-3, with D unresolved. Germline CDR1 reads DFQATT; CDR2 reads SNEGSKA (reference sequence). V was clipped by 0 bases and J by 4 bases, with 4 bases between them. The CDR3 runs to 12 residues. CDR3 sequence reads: CSARETGNTIYF. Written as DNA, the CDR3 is TGCAGTGCTAGAGAGACGGGAAACACCATATATTTT.

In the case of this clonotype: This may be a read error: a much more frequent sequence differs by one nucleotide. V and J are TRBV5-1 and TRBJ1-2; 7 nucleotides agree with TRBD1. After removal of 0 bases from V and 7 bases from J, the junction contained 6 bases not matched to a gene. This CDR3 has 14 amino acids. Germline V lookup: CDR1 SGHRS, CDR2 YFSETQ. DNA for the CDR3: TGCGCCAGCAGCTTGGAGAGACAGGGATCTGGCTACACCTTC. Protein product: CASSLERQGSGYTF.

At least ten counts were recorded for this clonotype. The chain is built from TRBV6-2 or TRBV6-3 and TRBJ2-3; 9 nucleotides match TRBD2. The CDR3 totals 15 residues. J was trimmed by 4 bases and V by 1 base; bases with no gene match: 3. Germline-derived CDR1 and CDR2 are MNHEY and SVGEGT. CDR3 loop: CASSYFAGGADTQYF. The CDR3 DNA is TGTGCCAGCAGTTACTTTGCGGGAGGGGCAGATACGCAGTATTTT.

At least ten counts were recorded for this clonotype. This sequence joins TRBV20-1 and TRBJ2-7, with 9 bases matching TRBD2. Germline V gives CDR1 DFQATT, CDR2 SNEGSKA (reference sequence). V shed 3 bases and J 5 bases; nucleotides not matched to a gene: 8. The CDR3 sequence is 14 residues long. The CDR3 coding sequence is TGCAGTGCTAGGCCTCCGGGACTAGCCCACGAGCAGTACTTC. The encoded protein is CSARPPGLAHEQYF.

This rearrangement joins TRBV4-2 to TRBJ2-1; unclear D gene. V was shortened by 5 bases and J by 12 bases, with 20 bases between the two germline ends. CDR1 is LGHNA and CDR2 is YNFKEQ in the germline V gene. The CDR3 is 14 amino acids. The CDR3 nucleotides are TGTGCCAGCAGCGTCTCGACTGGAATAATGAGGCAGTTCTTC. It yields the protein CASSVSTGIMRQFF.

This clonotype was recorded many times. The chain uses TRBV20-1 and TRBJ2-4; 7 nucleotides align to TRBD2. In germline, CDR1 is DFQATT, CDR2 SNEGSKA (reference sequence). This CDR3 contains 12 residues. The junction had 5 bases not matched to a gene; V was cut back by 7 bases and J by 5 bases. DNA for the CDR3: TGCAGTGTTTGGGGGAGGGAAAACATTCAGTACTTC. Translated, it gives CSVWGRENIQYF.

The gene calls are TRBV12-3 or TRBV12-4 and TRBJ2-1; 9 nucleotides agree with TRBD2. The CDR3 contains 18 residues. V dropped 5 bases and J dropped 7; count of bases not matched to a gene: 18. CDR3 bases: TGTGCCAGCAGTCCTCTTTCTCAAGGCGGGAGGGCTCCGAATGAGCAGTTCTTC. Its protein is CASSPLSQGGRAPNEQFF.

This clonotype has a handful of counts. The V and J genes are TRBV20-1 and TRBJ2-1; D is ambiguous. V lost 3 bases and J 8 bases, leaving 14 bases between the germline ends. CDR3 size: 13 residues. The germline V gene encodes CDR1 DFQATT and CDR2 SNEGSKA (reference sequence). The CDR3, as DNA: TGCAGTGCTAGTCGAGGTCAGCTCGATGAGCAGTTCTTC. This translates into CSASRGQLDEQFF.

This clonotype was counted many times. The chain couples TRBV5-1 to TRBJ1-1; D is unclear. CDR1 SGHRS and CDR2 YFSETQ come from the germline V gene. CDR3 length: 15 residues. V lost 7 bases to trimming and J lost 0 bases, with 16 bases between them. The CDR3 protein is CASRDLGSLNTEAFF. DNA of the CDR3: TGCGCCAGCCGCGATCTAGGAAGCTTGAACACTGAAGCTTTCTTT.

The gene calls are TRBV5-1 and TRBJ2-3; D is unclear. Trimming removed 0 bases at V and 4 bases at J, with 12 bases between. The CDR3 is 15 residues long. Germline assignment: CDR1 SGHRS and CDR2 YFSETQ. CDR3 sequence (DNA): TGCGCCAGCAGCTTGGGGCCGGATGGGGCAGATACGCAGTATTTT. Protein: CASSLGPDGADTQYF.

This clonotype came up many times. In DNA form, the CDR3 reads TGTGCCAGCAGCGTAGGGGGGATCGCGGATGAGCAGTTCTTC. It is translated as CASSVGGIADEQFF. This chain uses TRBV9 with TRBJ2-1; the D call may be TRBD1 or TRBD2 (5 bases each). The germline CDR1 and CDR2 sequences are SGDLS and YYNGEE. CDR3 length equals 14 residues. V was cut by 0 bases and J by 8 bases, with 12 bases left in between.

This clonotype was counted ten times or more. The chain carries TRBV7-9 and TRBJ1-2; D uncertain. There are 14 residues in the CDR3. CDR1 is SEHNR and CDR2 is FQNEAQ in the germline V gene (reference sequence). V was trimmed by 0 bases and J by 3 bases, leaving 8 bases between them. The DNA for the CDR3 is TGTGCCAGCAGCTTAGCTCTGTCGGACTATGGCTACACCTTC. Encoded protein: CASSLALSDYGYTF. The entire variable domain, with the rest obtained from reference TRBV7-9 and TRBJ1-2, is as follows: DTGVSQNPRHKITKRGQNVTFRCDPISEHNRLYWYRQTLGQGPEFLTYFQNEAQLEKSRLLSDRFSAERPKGSFSTLEIQRTEQGDSAMYLCASSLALSDYGYTFGSGTRLTVV.

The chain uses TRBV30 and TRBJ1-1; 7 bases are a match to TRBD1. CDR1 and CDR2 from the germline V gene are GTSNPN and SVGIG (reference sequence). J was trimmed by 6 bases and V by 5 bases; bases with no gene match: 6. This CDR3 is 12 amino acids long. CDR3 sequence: CAWFQGGAEAFF. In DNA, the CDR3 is TGTGCCTGGTTTCAGGGGGGAGCTGAAGCTTTCTTT.

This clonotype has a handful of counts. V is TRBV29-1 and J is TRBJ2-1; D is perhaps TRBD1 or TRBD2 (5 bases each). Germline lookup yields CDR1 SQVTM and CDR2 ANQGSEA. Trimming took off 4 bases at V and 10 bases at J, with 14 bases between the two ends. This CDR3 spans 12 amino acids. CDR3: CSVVLGTAEQFF. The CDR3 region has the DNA TGCAGCGTTGTTTTAGGGACCGCGGAGCAGTTCTTC.